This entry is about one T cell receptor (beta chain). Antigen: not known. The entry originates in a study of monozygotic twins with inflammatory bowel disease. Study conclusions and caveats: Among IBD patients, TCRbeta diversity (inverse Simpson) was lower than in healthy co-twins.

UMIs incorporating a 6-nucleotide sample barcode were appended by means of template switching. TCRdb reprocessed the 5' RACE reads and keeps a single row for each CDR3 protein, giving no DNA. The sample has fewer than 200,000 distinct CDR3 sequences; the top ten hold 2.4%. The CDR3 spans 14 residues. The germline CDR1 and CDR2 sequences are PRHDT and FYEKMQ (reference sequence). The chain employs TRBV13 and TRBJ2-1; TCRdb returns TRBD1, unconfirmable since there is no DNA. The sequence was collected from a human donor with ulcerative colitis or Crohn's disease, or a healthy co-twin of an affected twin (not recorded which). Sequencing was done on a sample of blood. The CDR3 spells CASSLSRAAIEQFF.